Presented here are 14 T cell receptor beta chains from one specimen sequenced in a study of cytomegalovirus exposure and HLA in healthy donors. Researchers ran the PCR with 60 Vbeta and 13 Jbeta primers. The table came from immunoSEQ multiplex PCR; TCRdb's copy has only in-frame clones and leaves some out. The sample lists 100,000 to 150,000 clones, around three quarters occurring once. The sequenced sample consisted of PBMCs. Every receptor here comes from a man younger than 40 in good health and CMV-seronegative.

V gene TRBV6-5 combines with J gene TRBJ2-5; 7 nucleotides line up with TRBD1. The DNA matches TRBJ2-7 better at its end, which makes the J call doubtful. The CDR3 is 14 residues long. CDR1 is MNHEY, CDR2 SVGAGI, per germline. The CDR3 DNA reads TGTGCCAGCAGAGTTACAGGGGCCTCCTACGAGCAGTACTTC. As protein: CASRVTGASYEQYF.

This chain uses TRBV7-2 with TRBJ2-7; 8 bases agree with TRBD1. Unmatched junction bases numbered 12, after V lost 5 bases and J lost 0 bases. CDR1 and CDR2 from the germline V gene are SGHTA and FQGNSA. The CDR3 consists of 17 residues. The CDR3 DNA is TGTGCCAGCAGCCGTGAGCAGGGGGCGCGTACCTCCTACGAGCAGTACTTC. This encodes CASSREQGARTSYEQYF.

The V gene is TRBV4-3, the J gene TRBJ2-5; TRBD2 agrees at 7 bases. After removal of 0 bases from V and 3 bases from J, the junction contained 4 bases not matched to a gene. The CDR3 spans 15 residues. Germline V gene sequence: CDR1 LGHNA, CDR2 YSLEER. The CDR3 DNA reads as TGCGCCAGCAGCCAAGATTCCCTAGCGGAAGAGACCCAGTACTTC. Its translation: CASSQDSLAEETQYF.

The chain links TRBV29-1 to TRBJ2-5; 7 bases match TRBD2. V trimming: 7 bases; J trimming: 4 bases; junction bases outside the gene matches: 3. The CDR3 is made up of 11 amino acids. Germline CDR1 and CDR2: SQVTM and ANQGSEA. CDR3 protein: CSGGEGETQYF. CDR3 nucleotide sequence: TGCAGCGGCGGGGAGGGAGAGACCCAGTACTTC.

The CDR3 protein is CASSLAQDYGYTF. CDR3 nucleotide sequence: TGCGCCAGCAGCCTCGCACAGGACTATGGCTACACCTTC. The chain joins TRBV5-1 to TRBJ1-2, with D perhaps TRBD1 (5 bases). This CDR3 has 13 amino acids. V lost 4 bases, J lost 3 bases, and 10 bases lay in between. Germline assignment: CDR1 SGHRS and CDR2 YFSETQ.

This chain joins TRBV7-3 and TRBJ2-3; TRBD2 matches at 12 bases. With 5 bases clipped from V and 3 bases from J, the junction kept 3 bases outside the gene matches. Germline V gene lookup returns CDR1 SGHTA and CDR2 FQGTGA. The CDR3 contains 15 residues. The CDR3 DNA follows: TGTGCCAGCAGCCTAGCGGGGGGGCAGACAGATACGCAGTATTTT. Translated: CASSLAGGQTDTQYF.

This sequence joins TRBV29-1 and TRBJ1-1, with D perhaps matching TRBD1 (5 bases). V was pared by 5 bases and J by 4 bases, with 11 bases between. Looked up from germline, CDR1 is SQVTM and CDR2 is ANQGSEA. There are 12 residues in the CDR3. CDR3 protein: CSVPGPGTEAFF. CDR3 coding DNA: TGCAGCGTTCCAGGGCCGGGCACTGAAGCTTTCTTT.

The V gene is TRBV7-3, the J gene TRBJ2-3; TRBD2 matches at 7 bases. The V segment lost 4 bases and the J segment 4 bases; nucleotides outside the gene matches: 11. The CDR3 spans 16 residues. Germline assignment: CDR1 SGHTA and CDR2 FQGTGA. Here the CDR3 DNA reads TGTGCCAGCAGCTCCCTTAAGCGGGGTGGGGCAGATACGCAGTATTTT. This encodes CASSSLKRGGADTQYF.

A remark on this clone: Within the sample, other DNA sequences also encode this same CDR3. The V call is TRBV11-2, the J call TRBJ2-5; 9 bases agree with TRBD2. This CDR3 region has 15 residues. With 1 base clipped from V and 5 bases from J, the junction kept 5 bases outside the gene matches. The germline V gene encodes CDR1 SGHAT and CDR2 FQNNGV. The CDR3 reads CASSLGLAEGETQYF. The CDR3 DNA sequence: TGTGCCAGCAGCTTAGGACTAGCGGAGGGGGAGACCCAGTACTTC.

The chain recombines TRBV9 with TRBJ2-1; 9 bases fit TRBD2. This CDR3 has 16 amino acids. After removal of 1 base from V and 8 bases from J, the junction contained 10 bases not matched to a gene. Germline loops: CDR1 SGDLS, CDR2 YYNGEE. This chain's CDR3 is CASSVLAGRMDHEQFF. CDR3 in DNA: TGTGCCAGCAGCGTACTAGCGGGGAGAATGGACCATGAGCAGTTCTTC.

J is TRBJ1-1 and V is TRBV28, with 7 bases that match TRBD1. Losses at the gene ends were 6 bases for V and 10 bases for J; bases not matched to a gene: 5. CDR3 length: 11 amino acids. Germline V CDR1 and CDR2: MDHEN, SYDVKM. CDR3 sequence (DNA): TGTGCCAGCAGATCACAGGGGCGAGCTTTCTTT. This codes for CASRSQGRAFF.

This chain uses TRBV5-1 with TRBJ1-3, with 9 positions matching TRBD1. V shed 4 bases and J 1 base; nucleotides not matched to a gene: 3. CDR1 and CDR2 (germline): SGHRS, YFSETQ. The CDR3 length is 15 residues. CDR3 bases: TGCGCCAGCAGCGGGACAGGGATTTCTGGAAACACCATATATTTT. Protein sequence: CASSGTGISGNTIYF.

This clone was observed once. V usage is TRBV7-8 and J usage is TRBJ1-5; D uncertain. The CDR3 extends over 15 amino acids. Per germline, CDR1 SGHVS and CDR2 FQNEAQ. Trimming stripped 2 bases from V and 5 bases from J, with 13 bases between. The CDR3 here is CASSLSDSSHQPQHF. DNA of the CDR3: TGTGCCAGCAGCTTATCGGACTCCTCTCATCAGCCCCAGCATTTT.

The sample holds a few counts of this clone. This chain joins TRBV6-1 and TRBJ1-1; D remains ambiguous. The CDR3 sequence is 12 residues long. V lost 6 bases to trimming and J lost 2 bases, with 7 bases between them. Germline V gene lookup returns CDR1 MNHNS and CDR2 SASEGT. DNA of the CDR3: TGTGCCAGCAGGGAGGGAAACACTGAAGCTTTCTTT. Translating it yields CASREGNTEAFF.